Shown below are 8 T cell receptor beta chains from a single sample sequenced in a study of siplizumab effects on memory and regulatory T cells. Only in-frame clones appear in the TCRdb table, and some are missing; sequencing was by immunoSEQ multiplex PCR. The data show 80,000 to 130,000 clones, with about 90% seen just once and around 0.68% held by the top ten. The sample taken for sequencing was Tregs sorted from blood. Receptors originate from a human donor in good health.

This chain connects TRBV11-2 to TRBJ1-2; 8 bases map to TRBD1. The CDR3 has 16 amino acids. Unmatched junction bases numbered 12, after V lost 5 bases and J lost 4 bases. Looked up from germline, CDR1 is SGHAT and CDR2 is FQNNGV. CDR3 sequence (DNA): TGTGCCAGCAGCCCCGGGACAGGTTTAGGGGGCTATGGCTACACCTTC. It translates to CASSPGTGLGGYGYTF. The complete variable domain, with remaining parts taken from reference TRBV11-2 and TRBJ1-2, reads EAGVAQSPRYKIIEKRQSVAFWCNPISGHATLYWYQQILGQGPKLLIQFQNNGVVDDSQLPKDRFSAERLKGVDSTLKIQPAKLEDSAVYLCASSPGTGLGGYGYTFGSGTRLTVV.

The rearrangement links TRBV19 to TRBJ1-4, with 7 bases aligning to TRBD1. Germline V gene sequence: CDR1 LNHDA, CDR2 SQIVND (reference sequence). J was trimmed by 6 bases and V by 3 bases; bases with no gene match: 10. CDR3 length: 16 amino acids. The CDR3 nucleotides are TGTGCCAGTAGTATCTCCTACAGGGGCGGGGATGAAAAACTGTTTTTT. Translated, it gives CASSISYRGGDEKLFF.

The chain joins TRBV28 to TRBJ2-3; D may be TRBD1 (7 bases). The CDR3 has 17 amino acids. CDR1 is MDHEN, CDR2 SYDVKM, per germline. V lost 3 bases and J 0 bases, leaving 16 bases between the germline ends. CDR3 region: CASSFLRDSYSTDTQYF. The DNA of the CDR3 is TGTGCCAGCAGTTTTCTGCGGGACAGCTATAGCACAGATACGCAGTATTTT. Full variable domain (remainder filled in from reference TRBV28 and TRBJ2-3): DVKVTQSSRYLVKRTGEKVFLECVQDMDHENMFWYRQDPGLGLRLIYFSYDVKMKEKGDIPEGYSVSREKKERFSLILESASTNQTSMYLCASSFLRDSYSTDTQYFGPGTRLTVL.

V is TRBV19 and J is TRBJ1-5; tentative D call: TRBD1 (5 bases). Trimming left V 2 bases short and J 0 bases short, with 14 bases between. The CDR3 consists of 17 residues. In germline, CDR1 is LNHDA, CDR2 SQIVND (reference sequence). The CDR3 region is CASSILFGHNSNQPQHF. Here the CDR3 DNA reads TGTGCCAGTAGTATATTGTTCGGACATAATAGCAATCAGCCCCAGCATTTT.

The chain has TRBV11-2 and TRBJ1-2, with TRBD1 matching 7 bases. The CDR3 totals 13 residues. V shed 5 bases and J 7 bases; nucleotides not matched to a gene: 7. Germline-derived CDR1 and CDR2 are SGHAT and FQNNGV. This CDR3 reads CASSSRQGRGYTF. The DNA for the CDR3 is TGTGCCAGCAGCAGCCGACAGGGCCGTGGCTACACCTTC.

This clone has a handful of counts. The chain joins TRBV14 to TRBJ1-2, with 7 bases lining up with TRBD1. J gave up 0 bases and V 4 bases, and 5 bases lay outside the gene matches. CDR3 size: 15 residues. The V gene's germline CDR1 is SGHDN and CDR2 FVKESK. CDR3 loop: CASSLETGTNYGYTF. CDR3 DNA: TGTGCCAGCAGCCTAGAGACAGGGACTAACTATGGCTACACCTTC.

The chain employs TRBV19 and TRBJ1-1, with unresolved D. The germline V gene has CDR1 LNHDA and CDR2 SQIVND (reference sequence). The V and J ends lost 0 bases and 10 bases respectively, with 15 bases between them. The CDR3 has 14 amino acids. The CDR3 sequence is CASSIDRNWASAFF. Written as DNA, the CDR3 is TGTGCCAGTAGTATAGATCGGAACTGGGCTTCAGCTTTCTTT.

The V and J genes are TRBV19 and TRBJ1-3; D uncertain. V was clipped by 9 bases and J by 2 bases, with 11 bases between them. CDR1 is LNHDA, CDR2 SQIVND, per germline (reference sequence). The CDR3 totals 13 residues. CDR3 protein: CASGVFAGNTIYF. The CDR3, as DNA: TGTGCCAGCGGGGTATTTGCTGGAAACACCATATATTTT.